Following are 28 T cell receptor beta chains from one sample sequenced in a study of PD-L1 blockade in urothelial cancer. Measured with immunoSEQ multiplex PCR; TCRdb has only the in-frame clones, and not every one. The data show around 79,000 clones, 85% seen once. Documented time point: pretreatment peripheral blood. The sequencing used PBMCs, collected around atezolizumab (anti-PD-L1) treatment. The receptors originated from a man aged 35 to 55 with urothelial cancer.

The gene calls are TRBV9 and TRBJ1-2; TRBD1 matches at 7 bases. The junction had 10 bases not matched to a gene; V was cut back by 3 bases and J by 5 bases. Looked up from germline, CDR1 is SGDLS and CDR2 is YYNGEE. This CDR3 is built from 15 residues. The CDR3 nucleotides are TGTGCCAGCAGCGACACAGGGGTCCATCAGTATGGCTACACCTTC. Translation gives CASSDTGVHQYGYTF. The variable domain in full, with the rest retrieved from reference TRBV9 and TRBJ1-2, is DSGVTQTPKHLITATGQRVTLRCSPRSGDLSVYWYQQSLDQGLQFLIQYYNGEERAKGNILERFSAQQFPDLHSELNLSSLELGDSALYFCASSDTGVHQYGYTFGSGTRLTVV.

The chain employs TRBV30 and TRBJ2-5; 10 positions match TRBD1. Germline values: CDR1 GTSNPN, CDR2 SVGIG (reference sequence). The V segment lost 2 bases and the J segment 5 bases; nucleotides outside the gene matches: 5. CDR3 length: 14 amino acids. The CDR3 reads CAWSQGQGIETQYF. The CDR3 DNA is TGTGCCTGGAGTCAGGGACAGGGGATCGAGACCCAGTACTTC.

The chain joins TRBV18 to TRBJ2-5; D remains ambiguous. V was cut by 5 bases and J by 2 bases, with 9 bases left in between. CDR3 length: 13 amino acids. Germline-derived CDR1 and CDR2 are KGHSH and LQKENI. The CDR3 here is CASSAVGQETQYF. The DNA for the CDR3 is TGTGCCAGCTCAGCGGTCGGGCAAGAGACCCAGTACTTC.

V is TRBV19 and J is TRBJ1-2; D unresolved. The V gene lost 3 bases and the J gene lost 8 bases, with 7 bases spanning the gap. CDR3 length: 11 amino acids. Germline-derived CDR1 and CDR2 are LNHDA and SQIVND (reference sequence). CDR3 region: CASSISNGYTF. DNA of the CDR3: TGTGCCAGTAGTATCTCTAACGGCTACACCTTC.

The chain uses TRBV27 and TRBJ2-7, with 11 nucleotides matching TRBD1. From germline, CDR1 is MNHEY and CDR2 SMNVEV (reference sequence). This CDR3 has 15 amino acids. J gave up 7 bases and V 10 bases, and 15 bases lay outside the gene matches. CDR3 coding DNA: TGTGCCACCAAGGGGACAGGGGGACCTCTTTTGGAGCAGTACTTC. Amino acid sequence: CATKGTGGPLLEQYF.

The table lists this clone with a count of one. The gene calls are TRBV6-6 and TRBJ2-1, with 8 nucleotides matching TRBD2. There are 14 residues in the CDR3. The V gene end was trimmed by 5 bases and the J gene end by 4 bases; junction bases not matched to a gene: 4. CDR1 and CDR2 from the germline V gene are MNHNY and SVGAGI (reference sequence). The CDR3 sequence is CASSLTGGYNEQFF. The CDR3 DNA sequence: TGTGCCAGCAGTCTCACGGGGGGGTACAATGAGCAGTTCTTC.

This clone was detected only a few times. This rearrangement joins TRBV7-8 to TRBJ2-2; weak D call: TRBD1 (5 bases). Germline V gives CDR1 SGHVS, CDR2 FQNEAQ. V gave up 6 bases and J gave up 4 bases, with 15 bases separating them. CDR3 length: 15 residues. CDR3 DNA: TGTGCCAGCAGACCAAGCAGGGATGGCACCGGGGAGCTGTTTTTT. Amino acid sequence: CASRPSRDGTGELFF.

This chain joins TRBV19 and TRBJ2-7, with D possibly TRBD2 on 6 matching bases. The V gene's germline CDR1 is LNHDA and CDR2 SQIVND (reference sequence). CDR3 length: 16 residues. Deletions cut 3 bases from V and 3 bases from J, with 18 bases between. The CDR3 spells CASSMGGSGEGYEQYF. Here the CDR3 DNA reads TGTGCCAGTAGTATGGGAGGATCTGGTGAAGGCTACGAGCAGTACTTC.

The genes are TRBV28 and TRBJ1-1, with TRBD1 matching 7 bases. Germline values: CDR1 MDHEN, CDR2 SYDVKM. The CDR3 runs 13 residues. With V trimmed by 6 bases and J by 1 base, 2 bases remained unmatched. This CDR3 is CASSDRENTEAFF. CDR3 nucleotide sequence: TGTGCCAGCAGCGACAGGGAGAACACTGAAGCTTTCTTT. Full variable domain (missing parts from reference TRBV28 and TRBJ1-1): DVKVTQSSRYLVKRTGEKVFLECVQDMDHENMFWYRQDPGLGLRLIYFSYDVKMKEKGDIPEGYSVSREKKERFSLILESASTNQTSMYLCASSDRENTEAFFGQGTRLTVV.

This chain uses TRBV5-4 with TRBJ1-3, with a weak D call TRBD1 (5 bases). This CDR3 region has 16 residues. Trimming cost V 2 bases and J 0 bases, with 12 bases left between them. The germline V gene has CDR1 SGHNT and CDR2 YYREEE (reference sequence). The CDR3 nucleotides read TGTGCCAGCAGCTTTGGGGGGGGTTCCTCTGGAAACACCATATATTTT. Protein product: CASSFGGGSSGNTIYF.

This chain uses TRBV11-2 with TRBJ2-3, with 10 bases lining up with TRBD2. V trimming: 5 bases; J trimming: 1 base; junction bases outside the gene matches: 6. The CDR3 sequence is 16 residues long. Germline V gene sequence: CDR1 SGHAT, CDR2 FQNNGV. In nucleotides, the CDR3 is TGTGCCAGCAGCCCAAGGACTAGCGGCCGCACAGATACGCAGTATTTT. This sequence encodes CASSPRTSGRTDTQYF.

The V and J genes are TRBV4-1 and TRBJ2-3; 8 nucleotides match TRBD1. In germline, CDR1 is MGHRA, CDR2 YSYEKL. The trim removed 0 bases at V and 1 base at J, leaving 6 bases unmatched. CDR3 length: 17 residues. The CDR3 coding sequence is TGCGCCAGCAGCCAAGATGGGACAGGTGGTGGCACAGATACGCAGTATTTT. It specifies CASSQDGTGGGTDTQYF.

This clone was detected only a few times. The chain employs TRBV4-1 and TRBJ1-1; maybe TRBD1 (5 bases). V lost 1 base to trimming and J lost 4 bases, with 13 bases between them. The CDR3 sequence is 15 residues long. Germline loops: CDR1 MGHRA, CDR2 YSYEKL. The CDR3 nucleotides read TGCGCCAGCAGCCAAGGGGACGGGGGAGGCACTGAAGCTTTCTTT. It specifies CASSQGDGGGTEAFF.

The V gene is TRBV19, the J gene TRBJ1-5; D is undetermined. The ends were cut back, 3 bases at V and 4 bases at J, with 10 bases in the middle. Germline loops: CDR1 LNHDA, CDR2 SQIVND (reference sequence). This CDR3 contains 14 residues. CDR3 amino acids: CASSIEYSNQPQHF. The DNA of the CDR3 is TGTGCCAGTAGTATTGAGTACAGTAATCAGCCCCAGCATTTT.

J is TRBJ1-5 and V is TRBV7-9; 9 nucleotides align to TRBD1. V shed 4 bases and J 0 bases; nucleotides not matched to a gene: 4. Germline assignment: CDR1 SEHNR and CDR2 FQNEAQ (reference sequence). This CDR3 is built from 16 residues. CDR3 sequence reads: CASSYETGGSNQPQHF. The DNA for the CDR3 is TGTGCCAGCAGCTACGAGACAGGGGGTAGCAATCAGCCCCAGCATTTT.

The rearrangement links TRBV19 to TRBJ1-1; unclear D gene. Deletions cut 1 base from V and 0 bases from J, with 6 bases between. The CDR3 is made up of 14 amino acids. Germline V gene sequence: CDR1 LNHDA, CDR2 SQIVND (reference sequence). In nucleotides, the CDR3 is TGTGCCAGTAGTATAGGACACATGAACACTGAAGCTTTCTTT. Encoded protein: CASSIGHMNTEAFF.

In DNA, the CDR3 is TGTGCCAGCAGTTTAGAACAGGGGGCAAGCAATCAGCCCCAGCATTTT. It codes for CASSLEQGASNQPQHF. The chain has TRBV28 and TRBJ1-5; 9 bases line up with TRBD1. The germline CDR1 and CDR2 sequences are MDHEN and SYDVKM. J was trimmed by 1 base and V by 2 bases; bases with no gene match: 3. CDR3 size: 16 residues. Combining the CDR3 with reference TRBV28 and TRBJ1-5 gives the whole variable domain DVKVTQSSRYLVKRTGEKVFLECVQDMDHENMFWYRQDPGLGLRLIYFSYDVKMKEKGDIPEGYSVSREKKERFSLILESASTNQTSMYLCASSLEQGASNQPQHFGDGTRLSIL.

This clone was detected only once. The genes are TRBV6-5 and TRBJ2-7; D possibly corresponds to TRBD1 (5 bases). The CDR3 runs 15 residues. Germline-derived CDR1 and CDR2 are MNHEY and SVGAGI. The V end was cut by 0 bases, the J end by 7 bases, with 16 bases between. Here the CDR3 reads CASSYSRQSFGEQYF. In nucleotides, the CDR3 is TGTGCCAGCAGTTACTCGAGACAGTCGTTTGGGGAGCAGTACTTC.

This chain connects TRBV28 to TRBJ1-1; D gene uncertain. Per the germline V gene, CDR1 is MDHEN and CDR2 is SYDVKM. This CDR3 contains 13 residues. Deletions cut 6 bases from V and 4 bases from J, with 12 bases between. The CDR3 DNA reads TGTGCCAGCAGGACCCGGCTAGCCACTGAAGCTTTCTTT. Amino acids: CASRTRLATEAFF. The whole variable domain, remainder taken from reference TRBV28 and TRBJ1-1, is DVKVTQSSRYLVKRTGEKVFLECVQDMDHENMFWYRQDPGLGLRLIYFSYDVKMKEKGDIPEGYSVSREKKERFSLILESASTNQTSMYLCASRTRLATEAFFGQGTRLTVV.

DNA for the CDR3: TGCGCCAGCACCCGGGACAGGAACACCGGGGAGCTGTTTTTT. Its protein product is CASTRDRNTGELFF. The chain joins TRBV5-1 to TRBJ2-2, with 7 bases that match TRBD1. With 6 bases clipped from V and 1 base from J, the junction kept 3 bases outside the gene matches. This CDR3 contains 14 residues. Germline V CDR1 and CDR2: SGHRS, YFSETQ.

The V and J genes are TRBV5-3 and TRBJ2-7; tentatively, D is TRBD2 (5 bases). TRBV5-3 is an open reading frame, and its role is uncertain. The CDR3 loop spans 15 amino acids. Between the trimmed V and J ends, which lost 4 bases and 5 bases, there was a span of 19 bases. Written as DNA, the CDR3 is TGTGCCAGAAGCCCTAAGAGGGTAGCGCTGAACGAGCAGTACTTC. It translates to CARSPKRVALNEQYF.

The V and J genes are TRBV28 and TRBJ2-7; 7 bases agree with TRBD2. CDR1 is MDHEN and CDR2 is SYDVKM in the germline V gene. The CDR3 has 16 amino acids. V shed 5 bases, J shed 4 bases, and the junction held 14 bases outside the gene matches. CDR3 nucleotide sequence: TGTGCCAGCAGTCCCCTTGCCGGGGGGAAAATATACGAGCAGTACTTC. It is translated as CASSPLAGGKIYEQYF.

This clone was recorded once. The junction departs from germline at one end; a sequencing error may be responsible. CDR3 protein: CASSLTDSPHEKLFF. The CDR3 coding sequence is TGTGCTAGCAGCTTAACCGACAGCCCTCATGAAAAACTGTTTTTT. The chain has TRBV7-7 and TRBJ1-4; the D gene is possibly TRBD1 (5 bases). This CDR3 is 15 amino acids long. The germline CDR1 and CDR2 sequences are SSHAT and FNYEAQ (reference sequence).

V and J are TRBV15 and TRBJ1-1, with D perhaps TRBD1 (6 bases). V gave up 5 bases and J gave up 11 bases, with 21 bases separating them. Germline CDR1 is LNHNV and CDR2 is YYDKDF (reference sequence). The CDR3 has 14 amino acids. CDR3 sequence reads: CATSPQLDSTAAFF. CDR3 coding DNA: TGTGCCACCAGCCCCCAACTGGACAGCACCGCCGCTTTCTTT.

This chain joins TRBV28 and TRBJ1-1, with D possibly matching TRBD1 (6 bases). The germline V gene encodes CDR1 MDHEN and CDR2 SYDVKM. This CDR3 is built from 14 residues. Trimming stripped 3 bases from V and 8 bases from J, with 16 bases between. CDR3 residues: CASSFVGQRAEAFF. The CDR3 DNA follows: TGTGCCAGCAGTTTCGTCGGACAGCGTGCCGAAGCTTTCTTT.

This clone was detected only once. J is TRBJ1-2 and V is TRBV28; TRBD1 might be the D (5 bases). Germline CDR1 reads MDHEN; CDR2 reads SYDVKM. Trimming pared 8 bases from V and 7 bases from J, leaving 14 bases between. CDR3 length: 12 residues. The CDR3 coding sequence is TGTGCCAGCGGGGGGGGATGGCGTGGCTACACCTTC. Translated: CASGGGWRGYTF.

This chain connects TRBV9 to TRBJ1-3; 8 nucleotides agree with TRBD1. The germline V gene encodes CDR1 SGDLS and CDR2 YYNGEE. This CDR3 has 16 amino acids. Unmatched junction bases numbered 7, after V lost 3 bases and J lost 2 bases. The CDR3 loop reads CASSARQGPAGNTIYF. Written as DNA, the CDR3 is TGTGCCAGCAGCGCCCGACAGGGGCCGGCTGGAAACACCATATATTTT.

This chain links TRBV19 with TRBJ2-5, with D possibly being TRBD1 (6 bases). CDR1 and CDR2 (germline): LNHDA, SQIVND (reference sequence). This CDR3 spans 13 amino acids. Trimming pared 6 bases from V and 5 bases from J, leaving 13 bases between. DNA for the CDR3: TGTGCCAGTAGCGTCAACAGGGTTGAGACCCAGTACTTC. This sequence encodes CASSVNRVETQYF.